Below are 26 T cell receptor beta chains sequenced from a single sample in a study of blood T cell repertoires in COVID-19. Sequenced by immunoSEQ multiplex PCR; TCRdb stores in-frame clones only, minus some. This table holds about 170,000 clones, around nine tenths found once. The material sequenced was peripheral blood. The receptors stem from a man aged 70-80 years with acute or convalescent COVID-19.

This sequence joins TRBV4-1 and TRBJ1-3; D may be TRBD1 (5 bases). V gave up 5 bases and J gave up 0 bases, with 14 bases separating them. The germline V gene has CDR1 MGHRA and CDR2 YSYEKL. The CDR3 is 16 amino acids. In DNA, the CDR3 is TGCGCCAGCAGCGTCTCGGGACTGACCTCTGGAAACACCATATATTTT. Translation: CASSVSGLTSGNTIYF.

This clone has more than one count but fewer than ten. J is TRBJ1-2 and V is TRBV6-5; 9 nucleotides agree with TRBD1. The CDR3 covers 15 residues. With 7 bases clipped from V and 4 bases from J, the junction kept 10 bases outside the gene matches. Per the germline V gene, CDR1 is MNHEY and CDR2 is SVGAGI. The CDR3 region is CASKRQGVWGYGYTF. The CDR3 nucleotides read TGTGCCAGCAAGAGACAGGGGGTGTGGGGCTATGGCTACACCTTC.

This clone has only one observation. V is TRBV9 and J is TRBJ1-1, with D possibly TRBD1 on 6 matching bases. CDR3 length: 15 amino acids. Trimming stripped 4 bases from V and 0 bases from J, with 13 bases between. Germline V gene lookup returns CDR1 SGDLS and CDR2 YYNGEE. The CDR3 DNA reads TGTGCCAGCAGCTACCAGGACAGCCTGAACACTGAAGCTTTCTTT. The encoded protein is CASSYQDSLNTEAFF.

The rearrangement uses TRBV7-3 and TRBJ1-3, with 9 bases identical to TRBD1. V was pared by 5 bases and J by 3 bases, with 17 bases of the junction left unmatched. Germline lookup yields CDR1 SGHTA and CDR2 FQGTGA. The CDR3 has 19 amino acids. CDR3 DNA: TGTGCCAGCAGCCCAACCGGACGGACAGGGGATTTTGGTGGAAACACCATATATTTT. This codes for CASSPTGRTGDFGGNTIYF.

The rearrangement joins TRBV19 to TRBJ1-1; 8 nucleotides line up with TRBD1. CDR1 and CDR2 (germline): LNHDA, SQIVND (reference sequence). CDR3 length: 13 residues. The ends lost 6 bases at V and 10 bases at J; junction bases unmatched: 10. As DNA, the CDR3 is TGTGCCAGTAGCCAGACCTCCGGGACAGGAGCTTTCTTT. This translates into CASSQTSGTGAFF.

This clone was found a few times. The chain recombines TRBV7-2 with TRBJ1-3; tentative D call: TRBD1 (5 bases). CDR3 size: 15 residues. Looked up from germline, CDR1 is SGHTA and CDR2 is FQGNSA. Trimming left V 5 bases short and J 0 bases short, with 11 bases between. The CDR3 reads CASSNGQASGNTIYF. The CDR3 bases are TGTGCCAGCAGCAACGGACAAGCCTCTGGAAACACCATATATTTT.

This clone has a single count. This sequence joins TRBV19 and TRBJ2-2; D perhaps matches TRBD2 (6 bases). Trimming cost V 5 bases and J 3 bases, with 16 bases left between them. Germline CDR1 is LNHDA and CDR2 is SQIVND (reference sequence). CDR3 length: 16 residues. The DNA of the CDR3 is TGTGCCAGTAGTCCTCGAGGAGGGCCGGACACCGGGGAGCTGTTTTTT. Residues: CASSPRGGPDTGELFF.

The V call is TRBV4-3, the J call TRBJ1-1; D uncertain. Trimming pared 0 bases from V and 1 base from J, leaving 12 bases between. Germline lookup yields CDR1 LGHNA and CDR2 YSLEER. The CDR3 extends over 16 amino acids. The CDR3 protein is CASSQDSGRGNTEAFF. Written as DNA, the CDR3 is TGCGCCAGCAGCCAAGATAGTGGCCGAGGGAACACTGAAGCTTTCTTT.

The V gene is TRBV6-5, the J gene TRBJ1-2; TRBD1 agrees at 7 bases. CDR1 is MNHEY and CDR2 is SVGAGI in the germline V gene. The CDR3 length is 15 residues. The V gene end was trimmed by 5 bases and the J gene end by 8 bases; junction bases not matched to a gene: 14. CDR3: CASSPRTGDLEGYTF. In DNA, the CDR3 is TGTGCCAGCAGTCCTAGGACAGGTGATTTGGAAGGCTACACCTTC.

The chain recombines TRBV30 with TRBJ1-6; the D gene is possibly TRBD1 (5 bases). The V gene's germline CDR1 is GTSNPN and CDR2 SVGIG (reference sequence). The CDR3 is 14 residues long. V was clipped by 0 bases and J by 9 bases, with 12 bases between them. The CDR3 reads CAWSVRRQGSPLHF. The CDR3 DNA reads TGTGCCTGGAGTGTACGACGGCAGGGTTCACCCCTCCACTTT. Supplemented by reference TRBV30 and TRBJ1-6, the full variable domain reads SQTIHQWPATLVQPVGSPLSLECTVEGTSNPNLYWYRQAAGRGLQLLFYSVGIGQISSEVPQNLSASRPQDRQFILSSKKLLLSDSGFYLCAWSVRRQGSPLHFGNGTRLTVT.

The chain is built from TRBV4-2 and TRBJ1-2; a weak D match, TRBD1 (5 bases). Germline V gives CDR1 LGHNA, CDR2 YNFKEQ. The CDR3 is 17 amino acids. Trimming left V 3 bases short and J 6 bases short, with 23 bases between. CDR3 DNA: TGTGCCAGCAGCCATCCCTCTCATGGCAGGGCGGAGAATGGCTACACCTTC. Encoded protein: CASSHPSHGRAENGYTF.

This rearrangement joins TRBV25-1 to TRBJ1-1; D possibly corresponds to TRBD1 (5 bases). From germline, CDR1 is MGHDK and CDR2 SYGVNS. V lost 1 base and J 6 bases, leaving 9 bases between the germline ends. The CDR3 runs to 13 residues. The CDR3 loop is CASSEWGDPEAFF. CDR3 sequence (DNA): TGTGCCAGCAGTGAATGGGGGGACCCTGAAGCTTTCTTT.

This clone is a singleton in its sample. The gene calls are TRBV5-1 and TRBJ1-2, with no clear D. V was pared by 0 bases and J by 4 bases, with 10 bases between. The germline V gene encodes CDR1 SGHRS and CDR2 YFSETQ. CDR3 length equals 14 residues. The CDR3 DNA sequence: TGCGCCAGCAGCTTGGGGGCACAGTCCTATGGCTACACCTTC. Amino acids: CASSLGAQSYGYTF.

The V and J genes are TRBV28 and TRBJ2-7; 7 bases agree with TRBD1. Germline V gene lookup returns CDR1 MDHEN and CDR2 SYDVKM. The J segment lost 1 base and the V segment lost 2 bases, leaving 5 bases of the junction unmatched. The CDR3 is made up of 15 amino acids. This chain's CDR3 is CASSLPTGESYEQYF. In nucleotides, the CDR3 is TGTGCCAGCAGTTTACCAACAGGGGAATCCTACGAGCAGTACTTC.

The table lists this clone with a few counts. The chain joins TRBV28 to TRBJ1-1; 8 bases are shared with TRBD1. With 5 bases clipped from V and 10 bases from J, the junction kept 12 bases outside the gene matches. The CDR3 extends over 14 amino acids. Germline V CDR1 and CDR2: MDHEN, SYDVKM. The CDR3, as DNA: TGTGCCAGCAGTAACGGACAGGGTCCATCGAGAGCTTTCTTT. Its protein product is CASSNGQGPSRAFF.

The chain carries TRBV7-2 and TRBJ2-2; 7 positions match TRBD2. The germline V gene has CDR1 SGHTA and CDR2 FQGNSA. The length of the CDR3 is 17 residues. Trimming took 5 bases from V and 1 from J; bases not matched to a gene: 10. The DNA of the CDR3 is TGTGCCAGCAGCCCTCTACCCCCGGGGGGGAACACCGGGGAGCTGTTTTTT. Encoded protein: CASSPLPPGGNTGELFF.

The gene calls are TRBV19 and TRBJ2-7, with 7 bases identical to TRBD1. This CDR3 has 16 residues. Trimming took 3 bases from V and 0 from J; bases not matched to a gene: 8. Germline V gene lookup returns CDR1 LNHDA and CDR2 SQIVND (reference sequence). CDR3 amino acids: CASSIHTGASSYEQYF. The CDR3 DNA reads TGTGCCAGTAGTATCCATACAGGGGCCAGCTCCTACGAGCAGTACTTC.

The chain combines TRBV6-1 with TRBJ2-3; D might be TRBD2 (6 bases). The germline V gene has CDR1 MNHNS and CDR2 SASEGT. Trimming removed 3 bases at V and 1 base at J, with 14 bases between. The CDR3 extends over 16 amino acids. The CDR3 sequence: CASSEPGGTGTDTQYF. CDR3 nucleotides: TGTGCCAGCAGTGAGCCAGGCGGGACGGGCACAGATACGCAGTATTTT.

This chain connects TRBV5-1 to TRBJ1-4; no clear D. The CDR3 sequence is 14 residues long. Deletions cut 0 bases from V and 7 bases from J, with 10 bases between. Germline V lookup: CDR1 SGHRS, CDR2 YFSETQ. CDR3 residues: CASSLGSTGEKLFF. In DNA form, the CDR3 reads TGCGCCAGCAGCTTGGGTTCAACGGGTGAAAAACTGTTTTTT.

This clone was observed a handful of times. The rearrangement joins TRBV9 to TRBJ2-7, with 7 nucleotides matching TRBD2. This CDR3 comprises 15 residues. The J segment lost 2 bases and the V segment lost 0 bases, leaving 5 bases of the junction unmatched. Per germline, CDR1 SGDLS and CDR2 YYNGEE. CDR3 loop: CASSVGREATYEQYF. The CDR3 region has the DNA TGTGCCAGCAGCGTAGGACGGGAGGCCACCTACGAGCAGTACTTC.

The chain has TRBV29-1 and TRBJ1-2; D may be TRBD1 (6 bases). The CDR3 totals 12 residues. V was pared by 8 bases and J by 7 bases, with 17 bases between. Germline CDR1 reads SQVTM; CDR2 reads ANQGSEA. CDR3 DNA sequence: TGCAGCTTAGGGGGGGGAAAGGTTGGCTACACCTTC. Amino acids: CSLGGGKVGYTF.

The V gene is TRBV7-9, the J gene TRBJ1-6; 9 bases are a match to TRBD1. The germline V gene has CDR1 SEHNR and CDR2 FQNEAQ (reference sequence). The CDR3 is 15 residues long. Germline trimming cut 5 bases from V and 7 bases from J; bases unmatched to any gene: 6. CDR3 bases: TGTGCCAGCAGCCTCGGGACAGGGCGCAATTCACCCCTCCACTTT. It yields the protein CASSLGTGRNSPLHF.

The rearrangement uses TRBV5-4 and TRBJ2-5; the D gene is possibly TRBD1 (6 bases). Germline-derived CDR1 and CDR2 are SGHNT and YYREEE (reference sequence). The CDR3 is made up of 13 amino acids. Trimming stripped 3 bases from V and 3 bases from J, with 9 bases between. The CDR3 region has the DNA TGTGCCAGCAGCTCCTACAGGGAAGAGACCCAGTACTTC. Translating it yields CASSSYREETQYF.

This chain joins TRBV6-5 and TRBJ2-7; no clear D gene. Deletions cut 7 bases from V and 0 bases from J, with 7 bases between. Germline CDR1 reads MNHEY; CDR2 reads SVGAGI. The CDR3 extends over 12 amino acids. CDR3 loop: CASNSLSYEQYF. The CDR3 nucleotides read TGTGCCAGCAATAGCCTCTCCTACGAGCAGTACTTC.

The J gene is TRBJ1-5, the V gene TRBV18; no firm D call. CDR1 KGHSH and CDR2 LQKENI come from the germline V gene. The V end was cut by 3 bases, the J end by 0 bases, with 9 bases between. CDR3 length: 15 amino acids. Here the CDR3 reads CASSPAVNSNQPQHF. The CDR3 DNA follows: TGTGCCAGCTCACCGGCGGTGAATAGCAATCAGCCCCAGCATTTT.

The V and J genes are TRBV5-4 and TRBJ2-7; unclear D gene. This CDR3 comprises 13 residues. CDR1 is SGHNT, CDR2 YYREEE, per germline (reference sequence). Trimming took off 6 bases at V and 0 bases at J, with 10 bases between the two ends. Here the CDR3 reads CASTAGTSYEQYF. The DNA of the CDR3 is TGTGCCAGCACGGCAGGAACCTCCTACGAGCAGTACTTC.